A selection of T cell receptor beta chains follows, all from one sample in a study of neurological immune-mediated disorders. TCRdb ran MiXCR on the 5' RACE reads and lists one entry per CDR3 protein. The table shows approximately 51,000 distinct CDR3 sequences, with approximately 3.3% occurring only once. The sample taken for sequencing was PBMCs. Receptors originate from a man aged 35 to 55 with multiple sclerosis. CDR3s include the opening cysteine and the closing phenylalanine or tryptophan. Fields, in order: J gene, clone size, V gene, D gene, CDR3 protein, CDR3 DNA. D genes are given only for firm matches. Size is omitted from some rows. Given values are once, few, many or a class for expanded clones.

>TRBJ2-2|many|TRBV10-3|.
CAISDLGSGELFF
TGTGCCATCAGTGACCTAGGTTCCGGGGAGCTGTTTTTT
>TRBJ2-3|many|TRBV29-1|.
CSVEDQYRKGADTQYF
TGCAGCGTTGAAGATCAGTATCGGAAAGGGGCAGATACGCAGTATTTT
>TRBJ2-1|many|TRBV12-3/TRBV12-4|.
CASSYSGGLANEQFF
TGTGCCAGCAGTTATAGCGGCGGATTAGCGAATGAGCAGTTCTTC
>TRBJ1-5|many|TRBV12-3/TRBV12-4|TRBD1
CASSQQGSDGNQPQHF
TGTGCCAGCAGTCAACAGGGGAGCGACGGCAATCAGCCCCAGCATTTT
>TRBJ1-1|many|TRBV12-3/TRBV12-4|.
CASSSPGYDTEAFF
TGTGCCAGCAGTTCGCCTGGGTACGACACTGAAGCTTTCTTT
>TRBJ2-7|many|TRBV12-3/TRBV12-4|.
CASRTSFYEQYF
TGTGCCAGCAGGACCTCATTCTACGAGCAGTACTTC
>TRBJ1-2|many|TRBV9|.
CASSVGSGDYGYTF
TGTGCCAGCAGCGTAGGTTCAGGGGACTATGGCTACACCTTC
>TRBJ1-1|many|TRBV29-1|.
CSARGPQANTEAFF
TGCAGCGCTAGAGGACCGCAGGCGAACACTGAAGCTTTCTTT
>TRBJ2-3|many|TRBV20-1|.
CSAPAGLQWTTDTQYF
TGCAGTGCTCCGGCCGGACTACAGTGGACCACAGATACGCAGTATTTT
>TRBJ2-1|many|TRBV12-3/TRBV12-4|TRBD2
CASTPGGAGGPNEQFF
TGTGCCAGCACCCCCGGTGGTGCGGGGGGGCCGAATGAGCAGTTCTTC
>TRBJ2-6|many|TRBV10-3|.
CATSRDGANVLTF
TGTGCCACTTCCAGGGATGGGGCCAACGTCCTGACTTTC
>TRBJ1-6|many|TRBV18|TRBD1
CASSPGQGAYNSPLHF
TGTGCCAGCTCGCCCGGACAGGGGGCCTATAATTCACCCCTCCACTTT
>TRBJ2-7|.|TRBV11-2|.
CASSALSRAPYEQYF
TGTGCCAGCAGCGCCCTTAGTCGGGCGCCCTACGAGCAGTACTTC
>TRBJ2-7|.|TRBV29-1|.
CSALIGGHEQYF
TGCAGCGCACTCATCGGGGGACACGAGCAGTACTTC
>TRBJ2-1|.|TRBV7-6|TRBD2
CASSSTSGGAIEQFF
TGTGCCAGCAGCTCAACTAGCGGGGGGGCCATTGAGCAGTTCTTC
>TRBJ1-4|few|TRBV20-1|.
CSASFTRDFSEKLFF
TGCAGTGCTAGTTTTACGCGGGATTTTTCTGAAAAACTGTTTTTT
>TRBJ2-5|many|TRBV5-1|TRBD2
CASSLAGTSGGQETQYF
TGCGCCAGCAGCTTGGCCGGGACTAGCGGGGGACAAGAGACCCAGTACTTC
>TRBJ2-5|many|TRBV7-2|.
CASSRAAVQETQYF
TGTGCCAGCAGCAGGGCAGCGGTCCAAGAGACCCAGTACTTC
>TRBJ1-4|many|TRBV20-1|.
CSARDGGGGLEKLFF
TGCAGTGCTAGAGATGGGGGCGGGGGGCTAGAAAAACTGTTTTTT
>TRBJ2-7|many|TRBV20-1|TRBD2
CSSGERGGLYEQYF
TGCAGTTCGGGGGAGCGGGGGGGCCTCTACGAGCAGTACTTC
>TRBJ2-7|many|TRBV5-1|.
CASSPGRGSSYEQYF
TGCGCCAGCAGCCCGGGACGGGGAAGCTCCTACGAGCAGTACTTC
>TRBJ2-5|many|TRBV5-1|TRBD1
CASSPTGWETQYF
TGCGCCAGCAGCCCGACAGGGTGGGAGACCCAGTACTTC
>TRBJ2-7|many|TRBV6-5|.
CASSYSGSPYEQYF
TGTGCCAGCAGTTACTCAGGGTCGCCCTACGAGCAGTACTTC
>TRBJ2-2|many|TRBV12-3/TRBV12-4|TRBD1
CASRNKWTGSDTGELFF
TGTGCCAGCAGGAATAAATGGACAGGGTCAGACACCGGGGAGCTGTTTTTT
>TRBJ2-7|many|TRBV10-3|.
CAISRGSGQTYEQYF
TGTGCCATCAGTCGCGGGTCAGGGCAAACCTACGAGCAGTACTTC